Listed below are T cell receptor beta chains from one sample, sequenced in a study of chemoradiotherapy in HPV16-positive cancers. Method: immunoSEQ multiplex PCR; TCRdb's copy keeps in-frame clones and lacks some. The table records about 29,000 clones, around 90% of them present only once. The specimen comprised blood, sampled from a patient who underwent chemoradiotherapy. The receptor set was obtained from a human donor with HPV-associated anogenital cancer. CDR3s include the opening cysteine and the closing phenylalanine or tryptophan. The D gene is left open where the match is weak. Clone size appears in some rows only: once, few, many, or a class for an expanded clone.

j_call: TRBJ2-7; v_call: TRBV2; clone_size: -; d_call: TRBD1; cdr3_aa: CASSIGTGDYEQYF; cdr3_nt: TGTGCCAGCAGTATTGGGACAGGGGACTACGAGCAGTACTTC
j_call: TRBJ2-7; v_call: TRBV19; clone_size: -; d_call: TRBD1; cdr3_aa: CASSLGQGRYEQYF; cdr3_nt: TGTGCCAGTAGTCTGGGACAGGGCAGGTACGAGCAGTACTTC
j_call: TRBJ2-1; v_call: TRBV29-1; clone_size: -; d_call: TRBD1; cdr3_aa: CSVGPGQVYNEQFF; cdr3_nt: TGCAGCGTTGGGCCGGGACAGGTCTACAATGAGCAGTTCTTC
j_call: TRBJ2-7; v_call: TRBV10-3; clone_size: -; d_call: TRBD1; cdr3_aa: CAISTTGRYGEQYF; cdr3_nt: TGTGCCATCAGTACGACAGGGCGGTATGGCGAGCAGTACTTC
j_call: TRBJ2-7; v_call: TRBV28; clone_size: -; d_call: -; cdr3_aa: CASSLGFGEGPGYEQYF; cdr3_nt: TGTGCCAGCAGTTTAGGGTTCGGGGAAGGGCCTGGATACGAGCAGTACTTC
j_call: TRBJ2-7; v_call: TRBV30; clone_size: -; d_call: TRBD1; cdr3_aa: CAWTPPGGLVYEQYF; cdr3_nt: TGTGCCTGGACCCCCCCAGGGGGCTTAGTATACGAGCAGTACTTC
j_call: TRBJ2-2; v_call: TRBV4-3; clone_size: -; d_call: TRBD1; cdr3_aa: CASSQDRGGSTGELFF; cdr3_nt: TGCGCCAGCAGCCAAGATCGAGGGGGCTCTACCGGGGAGCTGTTTTTT
j_call: TRBJ1-3; v_call: TRBV28; clone_size: once; d_call: -; cdr3_aa: CASGPSLGNPANTIYF; cdr3_nt: TGTGCCAGCGGGCCCTCTTTGGGGAACCCCGCAAACACCATATATTTT
j_call: TRBJ2-2; v_call: TRBV7-6; clone_size: few; d_call: -; cdr3_aa: CASSPWGGDTGELFF; cdr3_nt: TGTGCCAGCAGCCCATGGGGCGGGGACACCGGGGAGCTGTTTTTT
j_call: TRBJ2-1; v_call: TRBV7-9; clone_size: -; d_call: TRBD1; cdr3_aa: CASSFLQGAVGEQFF; cdr3_nt: TGTGCCAGCAGCTTCCTACAGGGGGCCGTTGGTGAGCAGTTCTTC
j_call: TRBJ1-6; v_call: TRBV11-2; clone_size: -; d_call: -; cdr3_aa: CASSFGNDSPLHF; cdr3_nt: TGTGCCAGCAGCTTTGGGAACGATTCACCCCTCCACTTT
j_call: TRBJ2-7; v_call: TRBV7-2; clone_size: -; d_call: -; cdr3_aa: CASSLAGHESYEQYF; cdr3_nt: TGTGCCAGCAGCTTAGCGGGACACGAATCCTACGAGCAGTACTTC
j_call: TRBJ2-1; v_call: TRBV7-9; clone_size: once; d_call: -; cdr3_aa: CASSLAGAHNEQFF; cdr3_nt: TGTGCCAGCAGCTTAGCAGGGGCCCATAATGAGCAGTTCTTC
j_call: TRBJ1-1; v_call: TRBV7-3; clone_size: -; d_call: -; cdr3_aa: CASSRHQNTEAFF; cdr3_nt: TGTGCCAGCAGCCGGCACCAGAACACTGAAGCTTTCTTT
j_call: TRBJ1-5; v_call: TRBV2; clone_size: -; d_call: -; cdr3_aa: CASSEERSNQPQHF; cdr3_nt: TGTGCCAGCAGTGAAGAGAGAAGCAATCAGCCCCAGCATTTT
j_call: TRBJ2-3; v_call: TRBV5-4; clone_size: -; d_call: TRBD2; cdr3_aa: CASSSAGGGGDTQYF; cdr3_nt: TGTGCCAGCAGCTCAGCGGGGGGCGGGGGAGATACGCAGTATTTT
j_call: TRBJ2-5; v_call: TRBV9; clone_size: -; d_call: TRBD1; cdr3_aa: CASSGTGSETQYF; cdr3_nt: TGTGCCAGCAGCGGGACAGGGTCAGAGACCCAGTACTTC
j_call: TRBJ2-7; v_call: TRBV5-1; clone_size: -; d_call: TRBD1; cdr3_aa: CASNARTGNSEQYF; cdr3_nt: TGCGCCAGCAACGCCCGGACAGGGAACTCCGAGCAGTACTTC
j_call: TRBJ2-3; v_call: TRBV10-3; clone_size: -; d_call: TRBD2; cdr3_aa: CAISDPREGTDTQYF; cdr3_nt: TGTGCCATCAGTGACCCGCGGGAGGGCACAGATACGCAGTATTTT
j_call: TRBJ2-4; v_call: TRBV15; clone_size: -; d_call: TRBD2; cdr3_aa: CATSRGGGEGNIQYF; cdr3_nt: TGTGCCACCAGCAGAGGGGGTGGGGAGGGGAACATTCAGTACTTC
j_call: TRBJ2-2; v_call: TRBV4-1; clone_size: -; d_call: -; cdr3_aa: CASSYSGAGSTGELFF; cdr3_nt: TGCGCCAGCAGCTACTCCGGGGCTGGATCCACCGGGGAGCTGTTTTTT
j_call: TRBJ2-3; v_call: TRBV6-4; clone_size: few; d_call: -; cdr3_aa: CASSEEDTDTQYF; cdr3_nt: TGTGCCAGCAGTGAGGAGGACACAGATACGCAGTATTTT
j_call: TRBJ1-1; v_call: TRBV19; clone_size: -; d_call: -; cdr3_aa: CASSTDSMGTEAFF; cdr3_nt: TGTGCCAGTAGCACTGACAGCATGGGAACTGAAGCTTTCTTT
j_call: TRBJ2-2; v_call: TRBV18; clone_size: -; d_call: -; cdr3_aa: CASSLDQTTGELFF; cdr3_nt: TGTGCCAGCTCACTAGACCAAACTACCGGGGAGCTGTTTTTT
j_call: TRBJ2-6; v_call: TRBV5-4; clone_size: -; d_call: -; cdr3_aa: CASSLGLSGANVLTF; cdr3_nt: TGTGCCAGCAGCTTGGGACTTTCTGGGGCCAACGTCCTGACTTTC
j_call: TRBJ2-2; v_call: TRBV4-3; clone_size: few; d_call: TRBD2; cdr3_aa: CASSQDLRTSGGASNTGELFF; cdr3_nt: TGCGCCAGCAGCCAAGATCTAAGGACTAGCGGGGGGGCCTCGAACACCGGGGAGCTGTTTTTT
j_call: TRBJ1-2; v_call: TRBV4-2; clone_size: -; d_call: TRBD1; cdr3_aa: CASSQGVGTGGGYTF; cdr3_nt: TGTGCCAGCAGCCAAGGCGTTGGGACAGGGGGCGGTTACACCTTC
j_call: TRBJ2-2; v_call: TRBV6-5; clone_size: -; d_call: -; cdr3_aa: CASSYDRNTGELFF; cdr3_nt: TGTGCCAGCAGCTACGACAGAAACACCGGGGAGCTGTTTTTT
j_call: TRBJ1-5; v_call: TRBV7-8; clone_size: few; d_call: -; cdr3_aa: CASSLDPRGQPQHF; cdr3_nt: TGTGCCAGCAGCTTAGATCCGCGTGGGCAGCCCCAGCATTTT
j_call: TRBJ2-1; v_call: TRBV20-1; clone_size: -; d_call: -; cdr3_aa: CSASYEQFF; cdr3_nt: TGCAGTGCTAGCTATGAGCAGTTCTTC
j_call: TRBJ1-3; v_call: TRBV11-2; clone_size: -; d_call: -; cdr3_aa: CASSASGPGNTIYF; cdr3_nt: TGTGCCAGCAGCGCCTCAGGGCCTGGAAACACCATATATTTT
j_call: TRBJ2-7; v_call: TRBV29-1; clone_size: -; d_call: TRBD1; cdr3_aa: CSVRQGAGEQYF; cdr3_nt: TGCAGCGTTAGACAGGGGGCGGGTGAGCAGTACTTC
j_call: TRBJ1-3; v_call: TRBV11-2; clone_size: -; d_call: -; cdr3_aa: CASSATGGFGNTIYF; cdr3_nt: TGTGCCAGCAGCGCCACGGGAGGTTTCGGAAACACCATATATTTT
j_call: TRBJ2-3; v_call: TRBV6-1; clone_size: -; d_call: -; cdr3_aa: CASSEWGDTQYF; cdr3_nt: TGTGCCAGCAGTGAGTGGGGGGATACGCAGTATTTT
j_call: TRBJ2-3; v_call: TRBV5-1; clone_size: -; d_call: TRBD1; cdr3_aa: CASSLRDRPSTDTQYF; cdr3_nt: TGCGCCAGCAGCTTGCGGGACAGACCGTCCACAGATACGCAGTATTTT
j_call: TRBJ2-5; v_call: TRBV6-6; clone_size: -; d_call: -; cdr3_aa: CATREVGQETQYF; cdr3_nt: TGTGCAACCAGGGAGGTGGGGCAAGAGACCCAGTACTTC
j_call: TRBJ2-2; v_call: TRBV2; clone_size: -; d_call: -; cdr3_aa: CASIRGPASYTGELFF; cdr3_nt: TGTGCCAGCATTCGCGGGCCAGCGTCCTACACCGGGGAGCTGTTTTTT
j_call: TRBJ2-7; v_call: TRBV7-3; clone_size: -; d_call: -; cdr3_aa: CASSSRLPYEQYF; cdr3_nt: TGTGCCAGCAGCTCCCGCCTTCCCTACGAGCAGTACTTC
j_call: TRBJ1-2; v_call: TRBV5-8; clone_size: -; d_call: -; cdr3_aa: CASSSQVSPHQTNYGYTF; cdr3_nt: TGTGCCAGCAGCTCACAGGTCTCCCCACACCAGACTAACTATGGCTACACCTTC
j_call: TRBJ2-7; v_call: TRBV29-1; clone_size: -; d_call: -; cdr3_aa: CSVEIQGGREQYF; cdr3_nt: TGCAGCGTTGAGATCCAGGGTGGGCGCGAGCAGTACTTC
j_call: TRBJ1-2; v_call: TRBV4-3; clone_size: -; d_call: -; cdr3_aa: CASSQAPDRYSNYGYTF; cdr3_nt: TGCGCCAGCAGCCAAGCTCCTGACAGATATTCTAACTATGGCTACACCTTC
j_call: TRBJ2-7; v_call: TRBV28; clone_size: -; d_call: -; cdr3_aa: CASSEIQGGYEQYF; cdr3_nt: TGTGCCAGCAGTGAGATTCAGGGGGGTTACGAGCAGTACTTC
j_call: TRBJ2-3; v_call: TRBV6-5; clone_size: -; d_call: -; cdr3_aa: CASSYSRGQKGQYF; cdr3_nt: TGTGCCAGCAGTTACTCGAGGGGTCAAAAGGGGCAGTATTTT
j_call: TRBJ1-3; v_call: TRBV9; clone_size: -; d_call: -; cdr3_aa: CASSGGNSGNTIYF; cdr3_nt: TGTGCCAGCAGCGGAGGAAACTCTGGAAACACCATATATTTT
j_call: TRBJ2-4; v_call: TRBV18; clone_size: -; d_call: -; cdr3_aa: CASSPPSVAKNIQYF; cdr3_nt: TGTGCCAGCTCACCACCGTCGGTTGCCAAAAACATTCAGTACTTC
j_call: TRBJ1-5; v_call: TRBV4-1; clone_size: -; d_call: -; cdr3_aa: CASSQVHGDINQPQHF; cdr3_nt: TGCGCCAGCAGCCAAGTTCACGGGGATATCAATCAGCCCCAGCATTTT
j_call: TRBJ1-5; v_call: TRBV11-2; clone_size: -; d_call: -; cdr3_aa: CASSLDRCPGERGSNQPQHF; cdr3_nt: TGTGCCAGCAGCTTAGATCGTTGCCCAGGGGAGAGGGGAAGCAATCAGCCCCAGCATTTT
j_call: TRBJ1-2; v_call: TRBV18; clone_size: -; d_call: TRBD1; cdr3_aa: CASSPVEGQFYGYTF; cdr3_nt: TGTGCCAGCTCACCTGTAGAGGGACAGTTCTATGGCTACACCTTC
j_call: TRBJ2-1; v_call: TRBV5-1; clone_size: -; d_call: TRBD2; cdr3_aa: CASRSGSSYNEQFF; cdr3_nt: TGCGCCAGCAGAAGCGGGAGCTCCTACAATGAGCAGTTCTTC
j_call: TRBJ1-5; v_call: TRBV11-2; clone_size: -; d_call: TRBD1; cdr3_aa: CASKSGTGDQPQHF; cdr3_nt: TGTGCCAGCAAGTCCGGGACAGGGGACCAGCCCCAGCATTTT
j_call: TRBJ2-2; v_call: TRBV11-2; clone_size: -; d_call: -; cdr3_aa: CASSLQGGGNTGELFF; cdr3_nt: TGTGCCAGCAGCTTGCAGGGAGGTGGTAACACCGGGGAGCTGTTTTTT
j_call: TRBJ2-5; v_call: TRBV4-1; clone_size: few; d_call: -; cdr3_aa: CASSQEGRGYQETQYF; cdr3_nt: TGCGCCAGCAGCCAAGAGGGCAGGGGCTATCAAGAGACCCAGTACTTC